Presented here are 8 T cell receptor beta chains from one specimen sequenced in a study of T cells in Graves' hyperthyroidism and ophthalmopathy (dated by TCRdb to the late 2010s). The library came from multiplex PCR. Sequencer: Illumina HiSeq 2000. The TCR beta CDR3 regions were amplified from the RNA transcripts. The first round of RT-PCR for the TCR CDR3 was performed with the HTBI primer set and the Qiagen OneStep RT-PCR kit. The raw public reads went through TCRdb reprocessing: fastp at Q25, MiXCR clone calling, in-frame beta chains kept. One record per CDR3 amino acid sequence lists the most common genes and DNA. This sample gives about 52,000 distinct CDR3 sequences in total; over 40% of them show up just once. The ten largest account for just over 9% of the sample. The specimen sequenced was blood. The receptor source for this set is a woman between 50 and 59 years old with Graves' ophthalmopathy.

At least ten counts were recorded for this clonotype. CDR3 amino acids: CSAPDTRHYEQYF. The CDR3 DNA follows: TGCAGTGCTCCCGACACACGACACTACGAGCAGTACTTC. The chain is built from TRBV20-1 and TRBJ2-7; D is unclear. The CDR3 extends over 13 amino acids. Germline CDR1 reads DFQATT; CDR2 reads SNEGSKA (reference sequence). Trimming left V 5 bases short and J 3 bases short, with 14 bases between.

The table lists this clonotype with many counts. This chain's CDR3 is CASSEGGPETQYF. For the CDR3, the DNA is TGTGCCAGCAGTGAGGGGGGGCCAGAGACCCAGTACTTC. The gene calls are TRBV2 and TRBJ2-5; D is possibly TRBD2 (7 bases). V lost 3 bases and J lost 4, with 9 bases in between. The CDR3 contains 13 residues. Germline CDR1 is SNHLY and CDR2 is FYNNEI. The variable domain in full, completed from reference TRBV2 and TRBJ2-5, reads EPEVTQTPSHQVTQMGQEVILRCVPISNHLYFYWYRQILGQKVEFLVSFYNNEISEKSEIFDDQFSVERPDGSNFTLKIRSTKLEDSAMYFCASSEGGPETQYFGPGTRLLVL.

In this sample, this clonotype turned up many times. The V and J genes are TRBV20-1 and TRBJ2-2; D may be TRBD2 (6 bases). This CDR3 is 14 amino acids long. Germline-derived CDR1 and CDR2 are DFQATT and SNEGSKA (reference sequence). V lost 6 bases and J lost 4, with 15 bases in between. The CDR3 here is CSAKGSGLTGELFF. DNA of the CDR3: TGCAGTGCCAAGGGGAGCGGGCTCACCGGGGAGCTGTTTTTT.

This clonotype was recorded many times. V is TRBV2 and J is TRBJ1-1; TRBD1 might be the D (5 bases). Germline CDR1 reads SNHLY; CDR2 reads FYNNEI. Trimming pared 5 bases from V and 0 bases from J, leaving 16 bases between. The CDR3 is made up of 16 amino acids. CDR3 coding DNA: TGTGCCAGCAGTCGGGACTCCTCGACGTTGAACACTGAAGCTTTCTTT. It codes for CASSRDSSTLNTEAFF. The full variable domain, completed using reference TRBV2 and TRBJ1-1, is EPEVTQTPSHQVTQMGQEVILRCVPISNHLYFYWYRQILGQKVEFLVSFYNNEISEKSEIFDDQFSVERPDGSNFTLKIRSTKLEDSAMYFCASSRDSSTLNTEAFFGQGTRLTVV.

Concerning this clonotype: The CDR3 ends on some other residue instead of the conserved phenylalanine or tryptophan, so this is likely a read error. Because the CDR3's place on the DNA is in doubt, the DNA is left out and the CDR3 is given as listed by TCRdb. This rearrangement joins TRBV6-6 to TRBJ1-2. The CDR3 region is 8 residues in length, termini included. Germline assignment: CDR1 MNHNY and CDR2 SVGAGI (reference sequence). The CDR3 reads CASSYAAI.

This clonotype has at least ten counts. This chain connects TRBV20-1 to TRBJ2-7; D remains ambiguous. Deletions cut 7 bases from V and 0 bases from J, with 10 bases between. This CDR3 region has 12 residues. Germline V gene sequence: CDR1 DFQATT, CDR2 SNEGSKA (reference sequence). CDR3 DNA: TGCAGTGTTGACTCTAGCTCCTACGAGCAGTACTTC. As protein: CSVDSSSYEQYF.

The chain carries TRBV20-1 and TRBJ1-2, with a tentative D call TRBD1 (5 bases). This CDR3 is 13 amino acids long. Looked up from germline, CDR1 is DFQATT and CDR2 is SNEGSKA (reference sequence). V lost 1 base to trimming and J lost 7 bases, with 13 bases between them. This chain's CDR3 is CSARADSVRGYTF. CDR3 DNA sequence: TGCAGTGCTAGAGCTGACAGCGTTCGTGGCTACACCTTC.

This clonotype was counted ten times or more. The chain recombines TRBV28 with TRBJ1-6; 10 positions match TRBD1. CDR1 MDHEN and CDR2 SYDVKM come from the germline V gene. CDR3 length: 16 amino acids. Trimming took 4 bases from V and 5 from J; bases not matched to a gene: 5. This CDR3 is CASSWGQGLNNSPLHF. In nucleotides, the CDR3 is TGTGCCAGCAGTTGGGGACAGGGGCTCAATAATTCACCCCTCCACTTT.